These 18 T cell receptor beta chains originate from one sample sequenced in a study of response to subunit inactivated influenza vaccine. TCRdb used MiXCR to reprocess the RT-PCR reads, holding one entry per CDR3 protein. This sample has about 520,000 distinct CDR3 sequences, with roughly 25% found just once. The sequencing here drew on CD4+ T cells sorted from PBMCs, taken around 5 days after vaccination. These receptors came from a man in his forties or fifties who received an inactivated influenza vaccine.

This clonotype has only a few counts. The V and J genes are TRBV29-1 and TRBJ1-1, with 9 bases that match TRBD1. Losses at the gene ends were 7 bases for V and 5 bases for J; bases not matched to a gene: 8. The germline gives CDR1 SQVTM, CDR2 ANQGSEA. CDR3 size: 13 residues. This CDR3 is CSASQGARTEAFF. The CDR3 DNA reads TGCAGCGCCTCACAGGGGGCGAGGACTGAAGCTTTCTTT.

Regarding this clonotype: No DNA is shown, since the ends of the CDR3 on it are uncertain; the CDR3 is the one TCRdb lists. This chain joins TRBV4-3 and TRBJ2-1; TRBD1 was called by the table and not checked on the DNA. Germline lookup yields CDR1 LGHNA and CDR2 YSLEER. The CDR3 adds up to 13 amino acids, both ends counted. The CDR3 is CASSQDVGTGIFF.

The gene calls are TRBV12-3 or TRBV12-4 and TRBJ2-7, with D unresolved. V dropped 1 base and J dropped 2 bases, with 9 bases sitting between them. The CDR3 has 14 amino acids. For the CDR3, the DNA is TGTGCCAGCAGTTTAGAATCCTTTGCCTACGAGCAGTACTTC. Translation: CASSLESFAYEQYF.

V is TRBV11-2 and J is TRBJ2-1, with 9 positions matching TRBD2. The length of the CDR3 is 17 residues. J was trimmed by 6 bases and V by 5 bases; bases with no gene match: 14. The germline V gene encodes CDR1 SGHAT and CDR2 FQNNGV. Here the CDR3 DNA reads TGTGCCAGCAGCCTGGGGGGACCTAGCGGGGCGGGCAATGAGCAGTTCTTC. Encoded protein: CASSLGGPSGAGNEQFF. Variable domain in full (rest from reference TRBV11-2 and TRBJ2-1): EAGVAQSPRYKIIEKRQSVAFWCNPISGHATLYWYQQILGQGPKLLIQFQNNGVVDDSQLPKDRFSAERLKGVDSTLKIQPAKLEDSAVYLCASSLGGPSGAGNEQFFGPGTRLTVL.

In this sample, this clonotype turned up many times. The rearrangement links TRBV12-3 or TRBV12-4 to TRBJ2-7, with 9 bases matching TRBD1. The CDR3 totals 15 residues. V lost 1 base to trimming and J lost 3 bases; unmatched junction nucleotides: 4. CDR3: CASSLGMTGGYEQYF. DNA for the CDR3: TGTGCCAGCAGTTTAGGGATGACAGGGGGCTACGAGCAGTACTTC.

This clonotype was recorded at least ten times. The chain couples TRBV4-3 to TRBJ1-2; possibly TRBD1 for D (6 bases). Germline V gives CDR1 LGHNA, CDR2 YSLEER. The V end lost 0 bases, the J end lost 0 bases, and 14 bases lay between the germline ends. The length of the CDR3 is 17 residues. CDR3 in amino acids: CASSQDLSQGSNYGYTF. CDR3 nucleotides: TGCGCCAGCAGCCAAGACCTAAGCCAGGGGTCTAACTATGGCTACACCTTC.

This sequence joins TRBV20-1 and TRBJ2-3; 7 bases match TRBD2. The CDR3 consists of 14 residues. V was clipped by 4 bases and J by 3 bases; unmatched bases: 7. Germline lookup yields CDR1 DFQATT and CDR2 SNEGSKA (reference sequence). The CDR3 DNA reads TGCAGTGCTATACTAGCGATAGGGACAGATACGCAGTATTTT. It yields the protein CSAILAIGTDTQYF.

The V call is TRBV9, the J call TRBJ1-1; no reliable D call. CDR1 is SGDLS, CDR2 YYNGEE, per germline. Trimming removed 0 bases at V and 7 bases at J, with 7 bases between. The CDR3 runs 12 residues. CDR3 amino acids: CASSVVLGEAFF. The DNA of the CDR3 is TGTGCCAGCAGCGTAGTTTTAGGTGAAGCTTTCTTT.

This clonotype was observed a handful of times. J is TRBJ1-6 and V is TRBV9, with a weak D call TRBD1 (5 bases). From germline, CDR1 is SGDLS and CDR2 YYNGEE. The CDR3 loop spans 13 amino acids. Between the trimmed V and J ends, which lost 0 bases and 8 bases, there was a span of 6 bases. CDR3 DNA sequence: TGTGCCAGCAGCGTAGGGGGGGATTCACCCCTCCACTTT. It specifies CASSVGGDSPLHF.

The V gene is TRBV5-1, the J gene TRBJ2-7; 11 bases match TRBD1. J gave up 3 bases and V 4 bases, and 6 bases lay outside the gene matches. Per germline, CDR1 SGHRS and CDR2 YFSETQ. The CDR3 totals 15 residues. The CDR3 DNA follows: TGCGCCAGCAGCCCAGGTGGGACAGGGGGCTACGAGCAGTACTTC. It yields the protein CASSPGGTGGYEQYF.

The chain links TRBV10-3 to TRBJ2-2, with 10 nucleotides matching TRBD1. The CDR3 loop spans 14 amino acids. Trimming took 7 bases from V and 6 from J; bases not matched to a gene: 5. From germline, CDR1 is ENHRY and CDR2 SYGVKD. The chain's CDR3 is CAIKGQGYSGELFF. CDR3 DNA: TGTGCCATCAAGGGACAGGGGTACTCCGGGGAGCTGTTTTTT.

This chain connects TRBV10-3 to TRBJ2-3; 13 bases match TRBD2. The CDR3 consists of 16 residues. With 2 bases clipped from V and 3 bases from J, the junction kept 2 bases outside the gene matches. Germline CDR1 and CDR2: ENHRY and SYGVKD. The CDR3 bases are TGTGCCATCAGTGAGGAGGGACTAGCGGGAACAGATACGCAGTATTTT. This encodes CAISEEGLAGTDTQYF.

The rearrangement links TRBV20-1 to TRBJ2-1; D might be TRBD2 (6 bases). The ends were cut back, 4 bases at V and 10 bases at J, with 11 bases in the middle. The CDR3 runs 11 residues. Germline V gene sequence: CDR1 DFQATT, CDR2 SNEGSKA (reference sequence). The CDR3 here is CSAKTSREQFF. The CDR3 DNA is TGCAGTGCTAAGACTAGTCGGGAGCAGTTCTTC.

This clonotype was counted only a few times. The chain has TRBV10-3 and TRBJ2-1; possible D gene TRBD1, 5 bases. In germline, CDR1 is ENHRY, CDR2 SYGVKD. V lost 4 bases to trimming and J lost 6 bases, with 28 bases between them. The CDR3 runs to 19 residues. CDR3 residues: CAISARGSSLGVLVNEQFF. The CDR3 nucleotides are TGTGCCATCAGTGCTCGTGGTTCTAGTCTAGGGGTCTTAGTCAATGAGCAGTTCTTC.

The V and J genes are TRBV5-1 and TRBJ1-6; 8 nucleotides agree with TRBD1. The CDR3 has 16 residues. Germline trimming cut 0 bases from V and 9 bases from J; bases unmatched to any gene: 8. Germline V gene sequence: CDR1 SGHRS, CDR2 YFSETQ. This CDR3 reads CASSLAPGGFGSPLHF. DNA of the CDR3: TGCGCCAGCAGCTTGGCCCCAGGGGGCTTTGGTTCACCCCTCCACTTT.

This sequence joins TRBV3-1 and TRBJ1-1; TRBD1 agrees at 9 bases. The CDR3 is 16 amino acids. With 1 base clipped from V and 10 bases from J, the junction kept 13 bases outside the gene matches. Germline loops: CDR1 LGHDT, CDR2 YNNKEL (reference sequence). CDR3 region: CASSQGGQGPSLGAFF. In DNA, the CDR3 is TGTGCCAGCAGCCAAGGGGGACAGGGCCCTAGTTTGGGAGCTTTCTTT.

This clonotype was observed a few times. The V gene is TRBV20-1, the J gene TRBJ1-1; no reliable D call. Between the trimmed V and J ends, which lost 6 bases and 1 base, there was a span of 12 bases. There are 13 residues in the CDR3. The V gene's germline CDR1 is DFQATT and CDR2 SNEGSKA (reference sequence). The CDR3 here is CSAPPPSNTEAFF. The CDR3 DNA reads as TGCAGTGCCCCACCCCCCTCGAACACTGAAGCTTTCTTT.

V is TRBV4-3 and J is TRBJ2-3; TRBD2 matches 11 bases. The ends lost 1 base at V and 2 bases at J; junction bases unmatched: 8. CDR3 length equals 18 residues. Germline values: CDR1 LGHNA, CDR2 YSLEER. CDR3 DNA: TGCGCCAGCAGCCAAGCCCCACTAGCGGGGGCGATCACAGATACGCAGTATTTT. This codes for CASSQAPLAGAITDTQYF.